A single sample is the source of the 2 T cell receptor beta chains below, sequenced in a study of human T cells and chemical hapten exposure. TCRdb fed the RACE reads into MiXCR, producing one record per CDR3 protein. Of about 120,000 distinct CDR3 sequences listed, roughly 15% are singletons. Sample time point: patch test 1, 2 weeks after DPC sensitization. Treatment in this sample: therapeutic diphenylcyclopropenone sensitization with weekly scalp DPC. This specimen was whole blood, taken in connection with sensitization to the hapten diphenylcyclopropenone (DPC). These receptors originate from a man between 18 and 35 years old with alopecia areata. Some clones in this sample may be carry-over from other donors' samples.

The sample holds a few counts of this clonotype. The chain carries TRBV5-6 and TRBJ2-7, with D possibly TRBD1 on 6 matching bases. CDR1 is SGHDT, CDR2 YYEEEE, per germline. Trimming removed 1 base from V and 2 bases from J, with 13 bases in between. CDR3 length equals 15 residues. The DNA for the CDR3 is TGTGCCAGCAGCTTGTCGAGGGGGAACCCCTACGAGCAGTACTTC. Its protein product is CASSLSRGNPYEQYF.

This clonotype was seen at least ten times. The chain joins TRBV2 to TRBJ1-1, with 7 bases matching TRBD1. The CDR3 covers 15 residues. Trimming cost V 4 bases and J 1 base; bases outside gene matches: 6. From germline, CDR1 is SNHLY and CDR2 FYNNEI. This CDR3 reads CASSVSTGRNTEAFF. For the CDR3, the DNA is TGTGCCAGCAGTGTGTCGACAGGGCGGAACACTGAAGCTTTCTTT. The whole variable domain, filled in from reference TRBV2 and TRBJ1-1, reads EPEVTQTPSHQVTQMGQEVILRCVPISNHLYFYWYRQILGQKVEFLVSFYNNEISEKSEIFDDQFSVERPDGSNFTLKIRSTKLEDSAMYFCASSVSTGRNTEAFFGQGTRLTVV.